These 2 T cell receptor beta chains originate from one sample sequenced in a study of molecular identifiers for immune sequencing clone quantification. Via MiXCR, TCRdb re-called the PCR reads, giving one row per CDR3 protein. The sample comprises roughly 320,000 distinct CDR3 sequences, 24% of which are singletons, and 0.65% to 0.95% rests with the top ten. Sequencing was carried out using naive CD8+ T cells from blood, with Jurkat cell RNA spiked in. Subset noted: FACS-sorted CD8+CD4-CCR7+CD45RA+ naive T cells. Receptors originate from a human donor in good health. Some libraries in this study had Jurkat cell RNA spiked in.

On this clonotype itself: The junction departs from germline at one end; a sequencing error may be responsible. CDR3 sequence (DNA): TGTGTCAGCAGCCACCGGGACAGGCAGGACGAAAAACTGTTTTTT. As protein: CVSSHRDRQDEKLFF. The chain joins TRBV7-9 to TRBJ1-4; TRBD1 agrees at 8 bases. The CDR3 is 15 amino acids. Germline V gene sequence: CDR1 SEHNR, CDR2 FQNEAQ (reference sequence).

This sequence joins TRBV6-5 and TRBJ1-1, with D perhaps matching TRBD1 (5 bases). CDR1 is MNHEY and CDR2 is SVGAGI in the germline V gene. V was pared by 1 base and J by 5 bases, with 11 bases between. CDR3 length: 14 amino acids. CDR3 loop: CASSYYPGGTEAFF. The CDR3 nucleotides read TGTGCCAGCAGTTACTATCCCGGGGGGACTGAAGCTTTCTTT.